The rows below give T cell receptor beta chains drawn from one sample of a study of cytomegalovirus exposure and HLA in healthy donors. Libraries were prepared by immunoSEQ multiplex PCR; TCRdb keeps only in-frame clonotypes and omits some of them. The sample has roughly 110,000 clones; around 77% are singletons. Sequencing was carried out using PBMCs. The receptors originated from a male donor in good health and CMV-seronegative. Both conserved end residues are part of each CDR3. The D gene is left open where the match is weak. Size is omitted from some rows. Given values are once, few, many or a class for expanded clones.

d_gene: TRBD2; len: 15; j_gene: TRBJ2-7; v_gene: TRBV19; abundance: few; CDR3nt: TGTGCCAGTAGTACGGCCGGGACTAGGGGCTACGAGCAGTACTTC; CDR3aa: CASSTAGTRGYEQYF
d_gene: .; len: 14; j_gene: TRBJ2-2; v_gene: TRBV6-4; abundance: .; CDR3nt: TGTGCCAGCAGTGACAAGACAGAGACCGGGGAGCTGTTTTTT; CDR3aa: CASSDKTETGELFF
d_gene: .; len: 12; j_gene: TRBJ1-1; v_gene: TRBV7-9; abundance: .; CDR3nt: TGTGCCAGCAGCTTAGGAGCGGCTGAAGCTTTCTTT; CDR3aa: CASSLGAAEAFF
d_gene: .; len: 16; j_gene: TRBJ1-5; v_gene: TRBV30; abundance: .; CDR3nt: TGTGCCTGGAGGCCCGCTGGGGGGTATAGCAATCAGCCCCAGCATTTT; CDR3aa: CAWRPAGGYSNQPQHF
d_gene: .; len: 14; j_gene: TRBJ2-7; v_gene: TRBV30; abundance: .; CDR3nt: TGCGCCTGGACCCGTCAGGACAGTCCCTACGAGCAGTACTTC; CDR3aa: CAWTRQDSPYEQYF
d_gene: .; len: 18; j_gene: TRBJ2-7; v_gene: TRBV28; abundance: few; CDR3nt: TGTGCCAGCAGTTTAATCTTGGGACTCGGGACAGCCTCCTACGAGCAGTACTTC; CDR3aa: CASSLILGLGTASYEQYF
d_gene: .; len: 14; j_gene: TRBJ1-2; v_gene: TRBV5-6; abundance: few; CDR3nt: TGTGCCAGCAGCTTAACCGGGACACACTATGGCTACACCTTC; CDR3aa: CASSLTGTHYGYTF
d_gene: TRBD2; len: 14; j_gene: TRBJ2-5; v_gene: TRBV5-4; abundance: .; CDR3nt: TGTGCCAGCAGTGGACTAGCGGGAGCTCGGGAGCAGTACTTC; CDR3aa: CASSGLAGAREQYF
d_gene: .; len: 15; j_gene: TRBJ1-2; v_gene: TRBV5-5; abundance: .; CDR3nt: TGTGCCAGCAGACCTACCGGGACACCATACTATGGCTACACCTTC; CDR3aa: CASRPTGTPYYGYTF
d_gene: .; len: 17; j_gene: TRBJ2-2; v_gene: TRBV4-1; abundance: .; CDR3nt: TGCGCCAGCAGCCCTAGGGGTGGACGAACGGACACCGGGGAGCTGTTTTTT; CDR3aa: CASSPRGGRTDTGELFF
d_gene: TRBD1; len: 14; j_gene: TRBJ2-4; v_gene: TRBV5-1; abundance: few; CDR3nt: TGCGCCAGCAGCCCGGGGACAGGGAAAAACATTCAGTACTTC; CDR3aa: CASSPGTGKNIQYF
d_gene: .; len: 16; j_gene: TRBJ2-7; v_gene: TRBV9; abundance: once; CDR3nt: TGTGCCAGCAGCGCTAGTGGGGACTCCCATTACTACGAGCAGTACTTC; CDR3aa: CASSASGDSHYYEQYF
d_gene: .; len: 12; j_gene: TRBJ1-1; v_gene: TRBV6-5; abundance: .; CDR3nt: TGTGCCCTTGGTAGGGCAGGGACTGAAGCTTTCTTT; CDR3aa: CALGRAGTEAFF
d_gene: TRBD2; len: 16; j_gene: TRBJ2-1; v_gene: TRBV28; abundance: few; CDR3nt: TGTGCCAGCAGTTTCCCCCTGGCGGGAGGGCCTAATGAGCAGTTCTTC; CDR3aa: CASSFPLAGGPNEQFF
d_gene: TRBD2; len: 16; j_gene: TRBJ2-1; v_gene: TRBV4-1; abundance: .; CDR3nt: TGCGCCAGCAGCCACCTGGGCGGGAGCTCCTACAATGAGCAGTTCTTC; CDR3aa: CASSHLGGSSYNEQFF
d_gene: TRBD1; len: 15; j_gene: TRBJ2-6; v_gene: TRBV4-1; abundance: .; CDR3nt: TGCGCCAGCACCTGGCAGGGGGATGGGGCCAACGTCCTGACTTTC; CDR3aa: CASTWQGDGANVLTF
d_gene: .; len: 12; j_gene: TRBJ1-2; v_gene: TRBV7-9; abundance: .; CDR3nt: TGTGCCAGCAGCTTTGGGGCGTCTGGCTACACCTTC; CDR3aa: CASSFGASGYTF
d_gene: .; len: 12; j_gene: TRBJ2-3; v_gene: TRBV7-9; abundance: .; CDR3nt: TGTGCCAGCAGCCTCAGGTCTGATACGCAGTATTTT; CDR3aa: CASSLRSDTQYF
d_gene: TRBD2; len: 15; j_gene: TRBJ2-1; v_gene: TRBV5-1; abundance: once; CDR3nt: TGCGCCAGCAGCTTAGCGGGAGGGCCGGTCAGTGAGCAGTTCTTC; CDR3aa: CASSLAGGPVSEQFF
d_gene: TRBD1; len: 16; j_gene: TRBJ1-1; v_gene: TRBV7-9; abundance: few; CDR3nt: TGTGCCAGCAGCTTAGGGCGGGGACAGTTACACACTGAAGCTTTCTTT; CDR3aa: CASSLGRGQLHTEAFF
d_gene: .; len: 15; j_gene: TRBJ1-5; v_gene: TRBV4-1; abundance: .; CDR3nt: TGCGCCAGCAGCCGCCTCCAGGTTAGCAATCAGCCCCAGCATTTT; CDR3aa: CASSRLQVSNQPQHF
d_gene: .; len: 14; j_gene: TRBJ2-5; v_gene: TRBV28; abundance: .; CDR3nt: TGTGCCAGCAGTTCCATAACTAGTGGGGAGACCCAGTACTTC; CDR3aa: CASSSITSGETQYF
d_gene: TRBD2; len: 16; j_gene: TRBJ2-3; v_gene: TRBV7-2; abundance: .; CDR3nt: TGTGCCAGCAGCTCGTTAGCGGGAGCCCCGGGGGATACGCAGTATTTT; CDR3aa: CASSSLAGAPGDTQYF
d_gene: TRBD2; len: 16; j_gene: TRBJ2-1; v_gene: TRBV14; abundance: .; CDR3nt: TGTGCCAGCAGCCAGAGACTAGCGGGAGAGAGGAATGAGCAGTTCTTC; CDR3aa: CASSQRLAGERNEQFF
d_gene: .; len: 13; j_gene: TRBJ1-2; v_gene: TRBV28; abundance: once; CDR3nt: TGTGCCACGCAATCGCGGGGGGCGGATGGCTACACCTTC; CDR3aa: CATQSRGADGYTF
d_gene: TRBD1; len: 15; j_gene: TRBJ1-4; v_gene: TRBV19; abundance: .; CDR3nt: TGTGCCAGTAGCATTAACAGGGGTTCGTCGGAAAAACTGTTTTTT; CDR3aa: CASSINRGSSEKLFF
d_gene: TRBD2; len: 16; j_gene: TRBJ2-2; v_gene: TRBV7-9; abundance: .; CDR3nt: TGTGCCAGCAGCTCGTGGACTAGCCGAAACACCGGGGAGCTGTTTTTT; CDR3aa: CASSSWTSRNTGELFF
d_gene: TRBD1; len: 15; j_gene: TRBJ2-7; v_gene: TRBV5-1; abundance: .; CDR3nt: TGCGCCAGCAGCTTGGGAAGGACAGGGGCCTACGAGCAGTACTTC; CDR3aa: CASSLGRTGAYEQYF
d_gene: TRBD2; len: 15; j_gene: TRBJ2-7; v_gene: TRBV4-1; abundance: .; CDR3nt: TGCGCCAGCAGCCAAGGGCGGGGGACCCCCTACGAGCAGTACTTC; CDR3aa: CASSQGRGTPYEQYF
d_gene: .; len: 15; j_gene: TRBJ1-2; v_gene: TRBV27; abundance: .; CDR3nt: .; CDR3aa: CASSTSGQFNYGYTF
d_gene: .; len: 11; j_gene: TRBJ1-2; v_gene: TRBV19; abundance: few; CDR3nt: TGTGCCAGTAGTATAGGCAGAGGCTACACCTTC; CDR3aa: CASSIGRGYTF
d_gene: .; len: 14; j_gene: TRBJ2-2; v_gene: TRBV19; abundance: .; CDR3nt: TGTGCCAGTAGTATCGCGGTTAACACCGGGGAGCTGTTTTTT; CDR3aa: CASSIAVNTGELFF
d_gene: .; len: 15; j_gene: TRBJ2-2; v_gene: TRBV5-1; abundance: .; CDR3nt: TGCGCCAGCAGCTTCACGGGGGATAACACCGGGGAGCTGTTTTTT; CDR3aa: CASSFTGDNTGELFF
d_gene: .; len: 14; j_gene: TRBJ1-1; v_gene: TRBV30; abundance: few; CDR3nt: TGTGCCTGGATCCCCCCGGTACCGAACACTGAAGCTTTCTTT; CDR3aa: CAWIPPVPNTEAFF
d_gene: .; len: 18; j_gene: TRBJ2-3; v_gene: TRBV28; abundance: .; CDR3nt: TGTGCCAGCAGTTCAAAACCGGGACTCGGGCGACTCACAGATACGCAGTATTTT; CDR3aa: CASSSKPGLGRLTDTQYF
d_gene: .; len: 14; j_gene: TRBJ1-1; v_gene: TRBV19; abundance: .; CDR3nt: TGTGCCAGTAGTCTTCGACAGTTGAACACTGAAGCTTTCTTT; CDR3aa: CASSLRQLNTEAFF
d_gene: TRBD1; len: 14; j_gene: TRBJ2-1; v_gene: TRBV6-5; abundance: .; CDR3nt: TGTGCCAGCAGTTACGGCCGGGTCCGGGACAGCCAGTTCTTC; CDR3aa: CASSYGRVRDSQFF
d_gene: TRBD2; len: 17; j_gene: TRBJ2-7; v_gene: TRBV5-1; abundance: once; CDR3nt: TGCGCCAGCAGCTTGAGACTAGCGGGAGAAAGCTCCTACGAGCAGTACTTC; CDR3aa: CASSLRLAGESSYEQYF
d_gene: .; len: 17; j_gene: TRBJ2-5; v_gene: TRBV9; abundance: few; CDR3nt: TGTGCCAGCAGCGTACAAGGGACGGACAGAGAACAAGAGACCCAGTACTTC; CDR3aa: CASSVQGTDREQETQYF
d_gene: .; len: 13; j_gene: TRBJ1-2; v_gene: TRBV18; abundance: .; CDR3nt: TGTGCCAGCTCACCTCGCGGGGTTGATGGCTACACCTTC; CDR3aa: CASSPRGVDGYTF
d_gene: .; len: 14; j_gene: TRBJ1-2; v_gene: TRBV19; abundance: .; CDR3nt: TGTGCCAGTAGTATAGCTAGGAGTAACTATGGCTACACCTTC; CDR3aa: CASSIARSNYGYTF
d_gene: .; len: 14; j_gene: TRBJ2-3; v_gene: TRBV7-8; abundance: .; CDR3nt: TGTGTCACCAGAGAGTTTTTACTGACAGATACGCAGTATTTT; CDR3aa: CVTREFLLTDTQYF
d_gene: .; len: 13; j_gene: TRBJ1-1; v_gene: TRBV25-1; abundance: .; CDR3nt: TGTGCCAGCCTAGGGGCCGGGAGGACTGAAGCTTTCTTT; CDR3aa: CASLGAGRTEAFF
d_gene: .; len: 16; j_gene: TRBJ2-1; v_gene: TRBV6-6; abundance: once; CDR3nt: TGTGCCAGCAGTTACTCCCCGTGGACGGGGGAGAATGAGCAGTTCTTC; CDR3aa: CASSYSPWTGENEQFF
d_gene: .; len: 13; j_gene: TRBJ2-5; v_gene: TRBV10-1; abundance: .; CDR3nt: TGCGCCAGCAGTGAGCGGGAACAAGAGACCCAGTACTTC; CDR3aa: CASSEREQETQYF
d_gene: TRBD2; len: 15; j_gene: TRBJ2-2; v_gene: TRBV7-9; abundance: once; CDR3nt: TGTGCCAGCAGCTCACTAGCGGTGAACACCGGGGAGCTGTTTTTT; CDR3aa: CASSSLAVNTGELFF
d_gene: TRBD2; len: 14; j_gene: TRBJ2-7; v_gene: TRBV5-6; abundance: once; CDR3nt: TGTGCCAGCAGCCCCGGACTAGCGGGAAACGAGCAGTACTTC; CDR3aa: CASSPGLAGNEQYF
d_gene: .; len: 12; j_gene: TRBJ2-3; v_gene: TRBV6-1; abundance: .; CDR3nt: TGTGCCAGCAAGGAGAGCGTGGATACGCAGTATTTT; CDR3aa: CASKESVDTQYF
d_gene: .; len: 15; j_gene: TRBJ2-7; v_gene: TRBV10-1; abundance: .; CDR3nt: TGCGCCAGCAGTGATCTTGGCAGGGGGGTTAACGAGCAGTACTTC; CDR3aa: CASSDLGRGVNEQYF
d_gene: TRBD2; len: 17; j_gene: TRBJ2-1; v_gene: TRBV4-1; abundance: .; CDR3nt: TGCGCCAGCAGCCAAGATCTTACTAGCGGGAGGGCCGGTGAGCAGTTCTTC; CDR3aa: CASSQDLTSGRAGEQFF
d_gene: TRBD2; len: 17; j_gene: TRBJ2-3; v_gene: TRBV25-1; abundance: .; CDR3nt: TGTGCCAGCAGTGGTCTAGCGGGAGCCTCTAGCACAGATACGCAGTATTTT; CDR3aa: CASSGLAGASSTDTQYF
d_gene: .; len: 16; j_gene: TRBJ1-1; v_gene: TRBV4-1; abundance: .; CDR3nt: TGCGCCAGCAGCCAAAATACTATGGATAAGAACACTGAAGCTTTCTTT; CDR3aa: CASSQNTMDKNTEAFF
d_gene: TRBD2; len: 14; j_gene: TRBJ2-1; v_gene: TRBV7-9; abundance: .; CDR3nt: TGTGCCAGCAGCCATAGCGGGAGGGGTAATGAGCAGTTCTTC; CDR3aa: CASSHSGRGNEQFF
d_gene: TRBD1; len: 14; j_gene: TRBJ2-7; v_gene: TRBV7-2; abundance: .; CDR3nt: TGTGCCAGCACCCTCAGGACAGGGAGTTACGAGCAGTACTTC; CDR3aa: CASTLRTGSYEQYF
d_gene: .; len: 14; j_gene: TRBJ2-1; v_gene: TRBV27; abundance: .; CDR3nt: TGTGCCAGCAGTGCAGACAGCTCCTACAATGAGCAGTTCTTC; CDR3aa: CASSADSSYNEQFF